The entry below gives a single T cell receptor beta chain sequence along with its context. The sample is drawn from a study of identical twins. This CDR3 is 13 amino acids long. V lost 3 bases and J 5 bases, leaving 11 bases between the germline ends. Germline assignment: CDR1 SGDLS and CDR2 YYNGEE. MiXCR, run by TCRdb on the 5' RACE reads, gives a single entry per CDR3 protein. This sample has roughly 770,000 distinct CDR3 sequences; approximately 18% occur once, and the top ten carry around 12%. The sample also formed part of further work on T cells expressing NK-cell markers.

Sequencing was performed on PBMCs. The TCR was taken from a young woman in good health. This chain uses TRBV9 with TRBJ2-5; possibly TRBD2 for D (6 bases). Here the CDR3 DNA reads TGTGCCAGCAGCGCCTCAGGGAGGGAGACCCAGTACTTC. Its protein is CASSASGRETQYF.